This TCR beta chain was recovered during a study of CXCR3-negative and CXCR3-positive naive CD8 T cells (dated by TCRdb to about 2019). For the wider study: In total, 130 million to 150 million TRB reads were obtained, or roughly 1.5 +/- 0.3 million reads per library. For the TRBV-TRBJ cluster analysis, the naive subsets came from roughly 5 donors, while the memory cells came from 3 donors. The diversity and physicochemical repertoire analyses included under 12 donors pooled from two independent experiments. Findings and caveats that apply to the study as a whole: Because surface CD5, which is linked to self-reactivity in mice, was comparable between the naive subsets, TCR interaction strength was also inferred from TRB CDR3 physicochemical properties. Within the same donor, TRBV-TRBJ usage looked similar between naive CXCR3-negative and CXCR3-positive cells, but memory cells had distinct patterns. Freshly isolated PBMCs were used for most assays because CXCR3 expression partially decreased after cryopreservation. TRB CDR3s from CXCR3-positive naive cells showed higher hydrophobicity (lower Kidera factor 4), lower energy, and higher strength and volume indices than CXCR3-negative naive cells. Repertoire diversity was comparably high in both naive subsets but much lower in memory CD8+ T cells.

Instrument on record: NextSeq 550. The Human TCR Profiling Kit (MiLaboratory) was used to prepare UMI-labeled 5' RACE TRB cDNA libraries. The full amount of extracted RNA was used for cDNA synthesis, and the full amount of resulting cDNA was used for PCR amplification. Libraries were prepared in parallel with an identical number of PCR cycles. On the authors' methods: With a minimum of two reads required per UMI, MIGEC and MiXCR pulled out about 57,000 +/- 9,900 unique UMI-labeled TRB cDNA molecules from each library. An average of about 40,000 +/- 10,000 functional in-frame TRB CDR3 nucleotide clonotypes without stop codons was found per library. After downsampling to 5000 UMI-labeled TRB molecules per sample, diversity metrics such as normalized Shannon-Wiener and Chao1 were calculated in VDJtools. VDJtools was used to calculate clonotype-size-weighted physicochemical properties of the central five CDR3 residues, namely interaction energy, strength, volume and Kidera factor 4. Based on TCRdb reprocessing of the reads, there is one entry per CDR3 protein sequence, and DNA is missing. The V and J calls come from TCRdb's annotation, not from the publication. This sample's table contains fewer than 95,000 distinct CDR3 sequences. Roughly 1.8% of the sample is taken by the ten largest.

As to this clonotype: The antigen it recognizes is unknown.

For every CD8+ T cell subset, over 250,000 cells were flow-sorted straight into RLT lysis buffer, and each subset was sorted in triplicate. To exclude memory contaminants, naive CD8+ T cells were stringently defined as CD45RO-CCR7+CD27+CD95-. Peripheral blood mononuclear cells were isolated from buffy coats using standard density gradient centrifugation. A FACSAria III was used to flow-sort naive CXCR3-negative and CXCR3-positive CD8+ T cells. Total RNA was extracted from sorted cells with an RNeasy Mini Kit. The clonotype comes from a human donor in good health. Some clones in this sample may be carry-over from other donors' samples. Sequencing was carried out using naive CXCR3- CD8+ T cells from blood. Sample cell subset or site, as interpreted from the label and publication: CD45RO-CCR7+CD27+CD95- naive CD8+ T cells lacking CXCR3 (TNR3-).

Here the CDR3 is given as CSAVLAGGPVLGFEQYF. The V and J genes are TRBV20-1 and TRBJ2-7; the D call from TCRdb, TRBD2, cannot be confirmed without DNA. The CDR3, from cysteine to phenylalanine, totals 17 residues. The entry carries no DNA sequence. CDR1 DFQATT and CDR2 SNEGSKA were looked up in the germline V gene (reference sequence).